This T cell receptor (beta chain) was obtained from a study of beta chain features in type 1 diabetes. Study in general: Sorted cell examination encompassed roughly 110 million cells across all samples.

This CDR3 spans 15 amino acids. The germline V gene has CDR1 SGHTA and CDR2 FQGNSA. The ends were cut back, 0 bases at V and 6 bases at J, with 12 bases in the middle. Purity exceeded 95% in all sorted populations. Investigators reverse transcribed all isolated RNA, so they sequenced expressed TCRB transcripts. Assay used: immunoSEQ multiplex PCR; TCRdb lists only in-frame clones, some missing. Among around 250,000 clones listed, roughly 22% were seen once. As for this clone: No antigen is known for it.

Overall study results and limits: All four CD4+ subsets of Type 1 diabetes patients contained TCRB CDR3s that were moderately but significantly shorter.

The chain uses TRBV7-2 and TRBJ2-1; D unresolved. The sequence was obtained from a woman aged 40 to 50 with type 1 diabetes. The sample taken for sequencing was naive CD4+ T cells from blood. The CDR3, as DNA: TGTGCCAGCAGCTTAGCAGTAGCTAGTACCAATGAGCAGTTCTTC. Its translation: CASSLAVASTNEQFF.